The 13 T cell receptor beta chains in this list originate from one sample, sequenced in a study of blood T cell repertoires in COVID-19 (dated by TCRdb to 2020 to 2022). Library generation was performed with the immunoSEQ multiplex PCR assay. TCRdb obtained this table from immuneACCESS and retained in-frame rearrangements with V and J assigned. These tables miss some clones; where compared with another copy, unresolved V genes account for less than half of the shortfall, and the remainder is unexplained. The sample profile shows some 190,000 clones; 65% to 85% of them were found once. Roughly 3.2% of the sample belongs to the ten largest clones. The sample taken for sequencing was PBMCs or T cells enriched from blood (not recorded which). The origin of the receptors is a young woman who had recovered from COVID-19.

V and J are TRBV28 and TRBJ2-1; 8 nucleotides line up with TRBD1. Germline V gene lookup returns CDR1 MDHEN and CDR2 SYDVKM. This CDR3 contains 14 residues. Losses at the gene ends were 6 bases for V and 5 bases for J; bases not matched to a gene: 6. The CDR3 region has the DNA TGTGCCAGCAGGAGACAGGGGTCCCACAATGAGCAGTTCTTC. Encoded protein: CASRRQGSHNEQFF.

This chain joins TRBV7-9 and TRBJ1-3; 7 bases match TRBD1. Germline CDR1 SEHNR, CDR2 FQNEAQ (reference sequence). CDR3 size: 17 residues. V trimming: 5 bases; J trimming: 3 bases; junction bases outside the gene matches: 13. CDR3 region: CASSITFDRVGGNTIYF. The CDR3 DNA reads as TGTGCCAGCAGCATCACATTCGACAGGGTGGGTGGAAACACCATATATTTT.

J is TRBJ1-1 and V is TRBV27; 8 bases are shared with TRBD1. The CDR3 runs 18 residues. Germline trimming cut 3 bases from V and 0 bases from J; bases unmatched to any gene: 12. The germline V gene has CDR1 MNHEY and CDR2 SMNVEV (reference sequence). This CDR3 reads CASSFRPRQGKLNTEAFF. Here the CDR3 DNA reads TGTGCCAGCAGTTTCCGACCCAGACAGGGGAAGTTGAACACTGAAGCTTTCTTT.

The gene calls are TRBV6-5 and TRBJ2-1; D might be TRBD1 (6 bases). CDR3 length: 14 amino acids. CDR1 and CDR2 from the germline V gene are MNHEY and SVGAGI. Deletions cut 5 bases from V and 8 bases from J, with 16 bases between. The CDR3 DNA reads TGTGCCAGCAGTCCCCGGCAGGGGTTGGATGAGCAGTTCTTC. Translation: CASSPRQGLDEQFF.

The chain combines TRBV11-2 with TRBJ1-6; 9 bases line up with TRBD1. The CDR3 loop spans 16 amino acids. Germline V lookup: CDR1 SGHAT, CDR2 FQNNGV. After removal of 1 base from V and 7 bases from J, the junction contained 5 bases not matched to a gene. CDR3 region: CASSLVTGGPNSPLHF. As DNA, the CDR3 is TGTGCCAGCAGCTTAGTGACAGGGGGGCCAAATTCACCCCTCCACTTT. The whole variable domain, filled in from reference TRBV11-2 and TRBJ1-6, reads EAGVAQSPRYKIIEKRQSVAFWCNPISGHATLYWYQQILGQGPKLLIQFQNNGVVDDSQLPKDRFSAERLKGVDSTLKIQPAKLEDSAVYLCASSLVTGGPNSPLHFGNGTRLTVT.

The rearrangement uses TRBV3-1 (or the pseudogene TRBV3-2) and TRBJ2-4, with a possible D match to TRBD2 (7 bases). The CDR3 consists of 17 residues. Germline V CDR1 and CDR2: LGHDT, YNNKEL (reference sequence). Trimming took off 0 bases at V and 1 base at J, with 13 bases between the two ends. CDR3 nucleotide sequence: TGTGCCAGCAGCCAAGAAGCCGGGGGGCTGGCCAAAAACATTCAGTACTTC. The encoded protein is CASSQEAGGLAKNIQYF.

The chain is built from TRBV10-3 and TRBJ2-5, with D possibly matching TRBD2 (6 bases). V dropped 2 bases and J dropped 2 bases, with 21 bases sitting between them. Germline CDR1 ENHRY, CDR2 SYGVKD. The CDR3 runs 18 residues. The CDR3 protein is CAISESRASASEQETQYF. CDR3 in DNA: TGTGCCATCAGTGAGAGTAGGGCTAGCGCGTCCGAACAAGAGACCCAGTACTTC.

The chain recombines TRBV4-1 with TRBJ2-7; 7 nucleotides line up with TRBD2. J was trimmed by 1 base and V by 3 bases; bases with no gene match: 0. The CDR3 contains 13 residues. Per germline, CDR1 MGHRA and CDR2 YSYEKL. The CDR3 loop is CASSQRESYEQYF. CDR3 sequence (DNA): TGCGCCAGCAGCCAGCGGGAGTCCTACGAGCAGTACTTC.

The CDR3 bases are TGTGCCAGCAGTTTTCCGGGACAGAACTACGAGCAGTACTTC. Translated, it gives CASSFPGQNYEQYF. This rearrangement joins TRBV28 to TRBJ2-7; 7 bases match TRBD1. Germline assignment: CDR1 MDHEN and CDR2 SYDVKM. There are 14 residues in the CDR3. Germline trimming cut 3 bases from V and 3 bases from J; bases unmatched to any gene: 5.

This chain connects TRBV6-5 to TRBJ1-5; maybe TRBD1 (6 bases). The CDR3 runs to 14 residues. Looked up from germline, CDR1 is MNHEY and CDR2 is SVGAGI. Trimming stripped 2 bases from V and 4 bases from J, with 9 bases between. CDR3: CASSYLGQNQPQHF. CDR3 nucleotides: TGTGCCAGCAGTTACCTCGGACAGAATCAGCCCCAGCATTTT.

V is TRBV7-8 and J is TRBJ2-1; the D is unclear. This CDR3 spans 14 amino acids. The germline gives CDR1 SGHVS, CDR2 FQNEAQ. V was shortened by 1 base and J by 3 bases, with 7 bases between the two germline ends. In nucleotides, the CDR3 is TGTGCCAGCAGCTTAGGCAGATTCTACAATGAGCAGTTCTTC. Translated, it gives CASSLGRFYNEQFF.

The CDR3 here is CASSLTGENTDTQYF. Written as DNA, the CDR3 is TGTGCCAGCAGCTTAACGGGGGAAAACACAGATACGCAGTATTTT. The chain is built from TRBV5-6 and TRBJ2-3; possibly TRBD2 for D (6 bases). The CDR3 is 15 amino acids. The ends were cut back, 2 bases at V and 2 bases at J, with 12 bases in the middle. The germline CDR1 and CDR2 sequences are SGHDT and YYEEEE.

This chain connects TRBV24-1 to TRBJ2-7; 14 nucleotides match TRBD2. The CDR3 is 19 residues long. Germline V lookup: CDR1 KGHDR, CDR2 SFDVKD. V dropped 4 bases and J dropped 7; count of bases not matched to a gene: 17. The CDR3 DNA is TGTGCCACCAGTGAGTCGACTAGCGGGAGGGCCGCCCCAATCAAGGAGCAGTACTTC. This sequence encodes CATSESTSGRAAPIKEQYF.